These 21 T cell receptor beta chains came from one sample sequenced in a study of blood T cells in healthy people across ages. PCR was performed a second time for about 7 to 11 cycles using a sample-barcoded 5' primer and a J-beta primer mix. TCRdb re-derived calls from the 5' RACE reads in MiXCR, one entry per CDR3 protein. This sample has 1,800,000 or so distinct CDR3 sequences, with 30% to 40% found just once. Sample: blood. The receptors derive from a human donor in good health.

This clonotype was seen more than once but under ten times. The chain uses TRBV29-1 and TRBJ2-5, with D perhaps TRBD1 (5 bases). The J call may not be correct, given that the DNA end is closer to TRBJ2-7. Germline V lookup: CDR1 SQVTM, CDR2 ANQGSEA. CDR3 size: 12 residues. As DNA, the CDR3 is TGCAGCGTTGGATTCCAGGGCTACGAGCAGTACTTC. This encodes CSVGFQGYEQYF.

The chain employs TRBV6-1 and TRBJ2-1, with D perhaps matching TRBD1 (6 bases). The V end was cut by 10 bases, the J end by 4 bases, with 17 bases between. The CDR3 is 14 amino acids. The V gene's germline CDR1 is MNHNS and CDR2 SASEGT. The CDR3 DNA reads as TGTGCCACCTCGTCAGGGGTGACATACAATGAGCAGTTCTTC. Its protein product is CATSSGVTYNEQFF.

The chain has TRBV6-5 and TRBJ1-5; no firm D call. Germline V CDR1 and CDR2: MNHEY, SVGAGI. V gave up 10 bases and J gave up 5 bases, with 18 bases separating them. This CDR3 region has 14 residues. The CDR3 DNA sequence: TGTGCCACCAAACTCAGGTTGGGCGATCAGCCCCAGCATTTT. This codes for CATKLRLGDQPQHF.

V is TRBV19 and J is TRBJ1-6, with D unresolved. The CDR3 runs 13 residues. The germline V gene has CDR1 LNHDA and CDR2 SQIVND (reference sequence). V was cut by 0 bases and J by 9 bases, with 6 bases left in between. For the CDR3, the DNA is TGTGCCAGTAGTATAGACCGGCGTTCACCCCTCCACTTT. This sequence encodes CASSIDRRSPLHF.

There are a few counts of this clonotype. The chain employs TRBV20-1 and TRBJ1-2, with a tentative D call TRBD1 (5 bases). Germline-derived CDR1 and CDR2 are DFQATT and SNEGSKA (reference sequence). The CDR3 has 13 amino acids. The DNA for the CDR3 is TGCAGCGGTCGGGACCCCCTTAGGGATGGCTACACCTTC. Its translation is CSGRDPLRDGYTF.

This clonotype was seen a handful of times. The rearrangement links TRBV12-3 or TRBV12-4 to TRBJ1-1; D might be TRBD1 (5 bases). V was pared by 4 bases and J by 4 bases, with 13 bases between. The CDR3 runs 14 residues. The CDR3 spells CASSWDRRTTEAFF. The CDR3 nucleotides are TGTGCCAGCAGTTGGGACCGGAGGACCACTGAAGCTTTCTTT.

With respect to this clonotype: Germline and junction disagree at one end, which may indicate a read error. The gene calls are TRBV7-9 and TRBJ2-3, with D perhaps TRBD2 (5 bases). Germline values: CDR1 SEHNR, CDR2 FQNEAQ (reference sequence). CDR3 length: 17 residues. CDR3 loop: CASSLAVVPTTSDAQYF. CDR3 nucleotides: TGTGCCAGCAGCTTAGCCGTAGTTCCGACTACTTCAGATGCGCAGTATTTT.

The gene calls are TRBV10-3 and TRBJ2-3; 8 bases match TRBD2. V dropped 0 bases and J dropped 8; count of bases not matched to a gene: 1. Germline lookup yields CDR1 ENHRY and CDR2 SYGVKD. This CDR3 has 13 residues. Here the CDR3 DNA reads TGTGCCATCAGTGAGTCGACTAGCGCTACGCAGTATTTT. Amino acids: CAISESTSATQYF.

This clonotype was seen a handful of times. This chain links TRBV7-9 with TRBJ1-1, with D unresolved. Germline CDR1 is SEHNR and CDR2 is FQNEAQ (reference sequence). The CDR3 consists of 12 residues. Trimming took 8 bases from V and 1 from J, leaving 8 bases between them. CDR3 sequence: CASSTQNTEAFF. The CDR3 DNA follows: TGTGCCAGCTCGACCCAGAACACTGAAGCTTTCTTT.

In its sample, this clonotype was seen many times. V usage is TRBV20-1 and J usage is TRBJ1-2; D unresolved. Germline values: CDR1 DFQATT, CDR2 SNEGSKA (reference sequence). There are 8 residues in the CDR3. In DNA form, the CDR3 reads TGCAGAGACACCGGCTACACCTTC. Protein sequence: CRDTGYTF.

Here the CDR3 DNA reads TGTGCCAGCAGCTTAAAGAGGACTGGGGCCAACGTCCTGACTTTC. Its translation is CASSLKRTGANVLTF. The gene calls are TRBV7-8 and TRBJ2-6; D is unresolved. V was clipped by 2 bases and J by 2 bases, with 7 bases between them. From germline, CDR1 is SGHVS and CDR2 FQNEAQ. This CDR3 contains 15 residues. Looking up the rest from reference TRBV7-8 and TRBJ2-6 gives the full variable domain: GAGVSQSPRYKVAKRGQDVALRCDPISGHVSLFWYQQALGQGPEFLTYFQNEAQLDKSGLPSDRFFAERPEGSVSTLKIQRTQQEDSAVYLCASSLKRTGANVLTFGAGSRLTVL.

This clonotype occurred a few times. This chain uses TRBV9 with TRBJ2-1, with TRBD2 matching 14 bases. V gave up 0 bases and J gave up 4 bases; unmatched junction bases: 6. The germline CDR1 and CDR2 sequences are SGDLS and YYNGEE. There are 18 residues in the CDR3. CDR3 region: CASSVGGTSGGQYNEQFF. DNA of the CDR3: TGTGCCAGCAGCGTAGGTGGGACTAGCGGGGGCCAATACAATGAGCAGTTCTTC.

The chain employs TRBV4-3 and TRBJ2-7; weak D call: TRBD2 (6 bases). The CDR3 runs 13 residues. CDR1 and CDR2 (germline): LGHNA, YSLEER. The V gene lost 1 base and the J gene lost 6 bases, with 10 bases spanning the gap. The CDR3 DNA is TGCGCCAGCAGCCAAGGCGCTAGCGCCGAGCAGTACTTC. This codes for CASSQGASAEQYF.

The CDR3 nucleotides are TGTGCCAGCAGTTTAATTTTGGGAACAGGGGATTTTAGCTCCTACAATGAGCAGTTCTTC. This sequence encodes CASSLILGTGDFSSYNEQFF. V usage is TRBV12-3 or TRBV12-4 and J usage is TRBJ2-1; 7 bases are a match to TRBD1. This CDR3 region has 20 residues. Trimming removed 2 bases from V and 0 bases from J; junction bases left unmatched: 16.

This clonotype showed up just a few times. J is TRBJ2-4 and V is TRBV6-5; D is ambiguous. Germline-derived CDR1 and CDR2 are MNHEY and SVGAGI. The length of the CDR3 is 14 residues. Trimming took 0 bases from V and 13 from J, leaving 16 bases between them. CDR3 DNA sequence: TGTGCCAGCAGTTACTCGAACCCTCCCTCGGAGCAGTACTTC. Translated, it gives CASSYSNPPSEQYF.

The chain carries TRBV7-9 and TRBJ2-6; D not resolved. The CDR3 has 15 amino acids. The germline gives CDR1 SEHNR, CDR2 FQNEAQ (reference sequence). The V and J ends lost 5 bases and 1 base respectively, with 9 bases between them. The CDR3 spells CASSLLQSGANVLTF. The CDR3 DNA is TGTGCCAGCAGCCTACTGCAATCTGGGGCCAACGTCCTGACTTTC.

V gene TRBV6-6 combines with J gene TRBJ2-3, with a weak D call TRBD1 (6 bases). Germline-derived CDR1 and CDR2 are MNHNY and SVGAGI (reference sequence). The CDR3 is 15 amino acids. V was trimmed by 1 base and J by 1 base, leaving 9 bases between them. The DNA of the CDR3 is TGTGCCAGCAGTTACTGGACAGACGGCACAGATACGCAGTATTTT. Translated, it gives CASSYWTDGTDTQYF.

With regard to this clonotype: Mismatch with germline at one junction end may stem from a read error. The V and J genes are TRBV7-2 and TRBJ2-7, with 9 bases matching TRBD2. Germline loops: CDR1 SGHTA, CDR2 FQGNSA. The CDR3 loop spans 16 amino acids. CDR3 amino acids: CASGLGAAGGTYEQYF. CDR3 DNA: TGTGCCAGCGGCTTAGGGGCCGCGGGGGGGACCTACGAGCAGTACTTC.

The chain employs TRBV7-8 and TRBJ2-7; 9 bases are a match to TRBD1. Germline CDR1 is SGHVS and CDR2 is FQNEAQ. The CDR3 runs to 21 residues. Trimming removed 6 bases from V and 5 bases from J; junction bases left unmatched: 29. CDR3 sequence: CASSIQGTSLETGTGLNEQYF. The CDR3 nucleotides read TGTGCCAGCAGTATTCAAGGGACCAGCCTTGAGACCGGGACAGGGTTGAACGAGCAGTACTTC.

This chain links TRBV28 with TRBJ1-5; 7 bases fit TRBD1. This CDR3 contains 15 residues. Germline trimming cut 3 bases from V and 5 bases from J; bases unmatched to any gene: 7. The germline CDR1 and CDR2 sequences are MDHEN and SYDVKM. In nucleotides, the CDR3 is TGTGCCAGCAGTTTTGCCGGGACAGAGGATCAGCCCCAGCATTTT. This translates into CASSFAGTEDQPQHF.

This clonotype appeared a few times. V usage is TRBV7-9 and J usage is TRBJ2-1; the D gene is possibly TRBD1 (6 bases). Trimming removed 5 bases at V and 0 bases at J, with 26 bases between. CDR3 size: 20 residues. Germline V gene sequence: CDR1 SEHNR, CDR2 FQNEAQ (reference sequence). The CDR3 spells CASSAYLGHSMKSSYNEQFF. The CDR3 coding sequence is TGTGCCAGCAGCGCCTATCTGGGACATTCCATGAAGAGCTCCTACAATGAGCAGTTCTTC.